This entry lists 9 T cell receptor beta chains sequenced from one sample in a study of T cell responses to AZD1222 COVID-19 vaccine. Generated by immunoSEQ multiplex PCR, the TCRdb table keeps only in-frame clones and is missing some. The sample consists of about 150,000 clones, about nine tenths of them appearing once. Sequencing was performed on peripheral blood, taken on day 0 of AZD1222 vaccination. The origin of the receptors is an adult in good health.

The chain employs TRBV30 and TRBJ2-1; D gene unclear. The CDR3 is made up of 15 amino acids. Between the trimmed V and J ends, which lost 0 bases and 4 bases, there was a span of 13 bases. Germline CDR1 is GTSNPN and CDR2 is SVGIG (reference sequence). This CDR3 is CAWSVRAFDYNEQFF. CDR3 bases: TGTGCCTGGAGTGTACGTGCGTTTGATTACAATGAGCAGTTCTTC.

V and J are TRBV4-2 and TRBJ1-1; D unclear. V was trimmed by 1 base and J by 1 base, leaving 4 bases between them. In germline, CDR1 is LGHNA, CDR2 YNFKEQ. There are 13 residues in the CDR3. The CDR3 loop is CASSQVGNTEAFF. In DNA, the CDR3 is TGTGCCAGCAGCCAAGTGGGGAACACTGAAGCTTTCTTT.

The chain employs TRBV6-5 and TRBJ2-5; D is possibly TRBD1 (5 bases). Trimming took 5 bases from V and 2 from J, leaving 9 bases between them. Germline CDR1 and CDR2: MNHEY and SVGAGI. The CDR3 totals 13 residues. CDR3 in amino acids: CASSLREQETQYF. The CDR3 DNA sequence: TGTGCCAGCAGTCTCAGGGAACAAGAGACCCAGTACTTC.

The genes are TRBV29-1 and TRBJ2-7, with 7 bases that match TRBD1. This CDR3 spans 13 amino acids. Germline V CDR1 and CDR2: SQVTM, ANQGSEA. V lost 7 bases and J lost 2; bases outside the gene matches: 8. CDR3 protein: CSAAGQAPYEQYF. In DNA form, the CDR3 reads TGCAGCGCCGCCGGACAGGCCCCCTACGAGCAGTACTTC.

V gene TRBV10-3 combines with J gene TRBJ2-7; D remains ambiguous. CDR1 ENHRY and CDR2 SYGVKD come from the germline V gene. Trimming took off 6 bases at V and 3 bases at J, with 6 bases between the two ends. This CDR3 is 11 amino acids long. The CDR3 DNA reads as TGTGCCATCAGGGAGAACTACGAGCAGTACTTC. This gives the protein CAIRENYEQYF.

The genes are TRBV12-3 or TRBV12-4 and TRBJ1-1, with D hard to call. Trimming took off 3 bases at V and 1 base at J, with 6 bases between the two ends. This CDR3 is built from 13 residues. Here the CDR3 DNA reads TGTGCCAGCAGTTTCCGAGGGAACACTGAAGCTTTCTTT. This gives the protein CASSFRGNTEAFF.

V is TRBV4-3 and J is TRBJ2-3, with 10 bases lining up with TRBD1. Germline V lookup: CDR1 LGHNA, CDR2 YSLEER. This CDR3 contains 16 residues. Germline trimming cut 0 bases from V and 4 bases from J; bases unmatched to any gene: 4. The CDR3 bases are TGCGCCAGCAGCCAAGAGTTCGGGACAGGGGCAGATACGCAGTATTTT. Its protein product is CASSQEFGTGADTQYF.

V and J are TRBV5-1 and TRBJ1-2, with 8 bases identical to TRBD1. Germline trimming cut 4 bases from V and 7 bases from J; bases unmatched to any gene: 15. The CDR3 is 16 amino acids. Germline CDR1 is SGHRS and CDR2 is YFSETQ. Here the CDR3 reads CASSPLQTSTGVGYTF. The CDR3 nucleotides read TGCGCCAGCAGCCCACTACAGACATCGACAGGGGTTGGCTACACCTTC. Based on the CDR3 plus reference TRBV5-1 and TRBJ1-2, the full variable domain is KAGVTQTPRYLIKTRGQQVTLSCSPISGHRSVSWYQQTPGQGLQFLFEYFSETQRNKGNFPGRFSGRQFSNSRSEMNVSTLELGDSALYLCASSPLQTSTGVGYTFGSGTRLTVV.

V usage is TRBV6-5 and J usage is TRBJ1-2, with D tentatively TRBD1 (6 bases). The length of the CDR3 is 16 residues. Germline V gene sequence: CDR1 MNHEY, CDR2 SVGAGI. V lost 4 bases and J lost 4, with 19 bases in between. The CDR3 DNA reads as TGTGCCAGCAGTTGGGGGATCGGACAGTGGTCCTATGGCTACACCTTC. This gives the protein CASSWGIGQWSYGYTF.